Listed below are T cell receptor beta chains from one sample, sequenced in a study of T cell changes during pregnancy in multiple sclerosis. Some clones are missing from TCRdb's copy, which holds only in-frame ones; the method was immunoSEQ multiplex PCR. The sample carries about 75,000 clones, about 89% recorded once. The starting material was peripheral blood, obtained in the first trimester of pregnancy. Receptors were obtained from a female donor in good health, enrolled as a control in a pregnancy study. Each CDR3 is given with its conserved first and last residue. The D gene is left open where the match is weak. Clone size, where shown, is once, few, many, or a class for clones that have expanded.

j_gene,abundance,d_gene,v_gene,CDR3aa,CDR3nt
TRBJ2-1,-,TRBD2,TRBV27,CASSFQLAANRGEQFF,TGTGCCAGCAGTTTTCAACTAGCGGCCAATCGCGGTGAGCAGTTCTTC
TRBJ1-2,-,-,TRBV7-2,CASSFPGREGYGYTF,TGTGCCAGCAGCTTCCCGGGAAGGGAAGGCTATGGCTACACCTTC
TRBJ2-7,-,-,TRBV29-1,CSVLARVGYEQYF,TGCAGCGTCCTCGCTCGGGTTGGCTACGAGCAGTACTTC
TRBJ1-2,-,-,TRBV7-2,CASSPPRSNYGYTF,TGTGCCAGCAGCCCCCCCCGGTCAAACTATGGCTACACCTTC
TRBJ2-1,-,TRBD1,TRBV5-1,CASSLFFPTGGARNEQFF,TGCGCCAGCAGCTTGTTTTTCCCCACAGGGGGTGCGAGAAATGAGCAGTTCTTC
TRBJ1-2,-,-,TRBV5-1,CASSLARDYGYTF,TGCGCCAGCAGCTTGGCCAGGGACTATGGCTACACCTTC
TRBJ2-2,-,-,TRBV19,CASSSLADGGELFF,TGTGCCAGTAGTTCCCTAGCTGATGGCGGGGAGCTGTTTTTT
TRBJ1-1,-,TRBD1,TRBV18,CATRRSVLFRDSRSMNTEAFF,TGTGCCACCCGAAGAAGCGTTCTTTTCCGGGACAGCCGCTCCATGAACACTGAAGCTTTCTTT
TRBJ1-2,-,-,TRBV2,CASTITGPLSSYTF,TGTGCCAGCACCATCACAGGCCCCCTATCAAGCTACACCTTC
TRBJ2-7,-,-,TRBV30,CAWIQAGLREQYF,TGTGCCTGGATACAGGCAGGCCTTAGGGAGCAGTACTTC
TRBJ1-5,once,-,TRBV6-5,CASSFGPQQGWPQHF,TGTGCCAGCAGTTTCGGACCACAGCAGGGCTGGCCCCAGCATTTT
TRBJ2-7,-,-,TRBV6-1,CASNSDSYEQYF,TGTGCCAGCAACAGTGACAGCTACGAGCAGTACTTC
TRBJ2-7,-,TRBD1,TRBV28,CASRDRGTSSYEQYF,TGTGCCAGCAGGGACAGGGGGACGAGCTCCTACGAGCAGTACTTC
TRBJ2-7,-,TRBD1,TRBV18,CASSSRDSTYEQYF,TGTGCCAGCTCTTCCCGGGACAGCACCTACGAGCAGTACTTC
TRBJ2-6,-,-,TRBV19,CASSIQDSGANVLTF,TGTGCCAGTAGTATCCAGGACTCTGGGGCCAACGTCCTGACTTTC
TRBJ1-1,-,-,TRBV11-2,CASSLEPVNTEAFF,TGTGCCAGCAGCTTAGAACCAGTGAACACTGAAGCTTTCTTT
TRBJ1-2,-,TRBD1,TRBV27,CASSFSRGDGYTF,TGTGCCAGCAGTTTCTCCAGGGGGGATGGCTACACCTTC
TRBJ2-1,-,-,TRBV13,CASSLESTGSSYNEQFF,TGTGCCAGCAGCTTAGAGAGTACGGGGAGCTCCTACAATGAGCAGTTCTTC
TRBJ1-4,-,TRBD1,TRBV27,CASSWDRGGGREKLFF,TGTGCCAGCAGTTGGGACAGGGGAGGAGGTCGTGAAAAACTGTTTTTT
TRBJ1-1,-,TRBD1,TRBV18,CASSPEGQGLNTEAFF,TGTGCCAGCTCACCAGAGGGACAGGGTTTGAACACTGAAGCTTTCTTT
TRBJ2-7,-,-,TRBV27,CASSHGTGVFLLEQYF,TGTGCCAGCAGTCACGGGACGGGAGTTTTTCTTTTGGAGCAGTACTTC
TRBJ2-7,-,-,TRBV5-1,CASSEDIYEQYF,TGCGCCAGCAGCGAGGACATCTACGAGCAGTACTTC
TRBJ1-1,-,TRBD1,TRBV19,CASKVQFGTGASAFF,TGTGCCAGTAAGGTACAGTTCGGGACAGGGGCTTCGGCTTTCTTT
TRBJ2-1,-,TRBD2,TRBV25-1,CARGTSGRGFSSYNEQFF,TGTGCCAGAGGGACTAGCGGGAGGGGATTCAGCTCCTACAATGAGCAGTTCTTC
TRBJ2-2,-,-,TRBV2,CASSAILTSAGELFF,TGTGCCAGCAGTGCTATCCTTACCTCGGCCGGGGAGCTGTTTTTT
TRBJ1-2,-,-,TRBV7-9,CASSLTGANYGYTF,TGTGCCAGCAGCCTGACAGGAGCTAACTATGGCTACACCTTC
TRBJ2-5,once,TRBD1,TRBV10-2,CASSLPGTGSETQYF,TGCGCCAGCAGTTTACCCGGGACAGGGTCCGAGACCCAGTACTTC
TRBJ2-3,-,TRBD2,TRBV5-1,CASSLRTSGSRTDTQYF,TGCGCCAGCAGCTTGAGGACTAGCGGGTCACGGACAGATACGCAGTATTTT
TRBJ1-2,-,TRBD1,TRBV28,CASIPGQGLAHGYTF,TGTGCCAGCATCCCGGGACAGGGTCTAGCCCATGGCTACACCTTC
TRBJ1-1,-,-,TRBV7-2,CASSFRQGLKLTEAFF,TGTGCCAGCAGCTTCAGGCAGGGCCTTAAACTAACTGAAGCTTTCTTT
TRBJ1-4,-,TRBD1,TRBV27,CASSPLTGLSEKLFF,TGTGCCAGCAGTCCCTTGACAGGGTTGAGTGAAAAACTGTTTTTT
TRBJ2-1,-,-,TRBV4-2,CASSRAKGRGIAYNEQFF,TGTGCCAGCAGCCGGGCCAAGGGCAGGGGCATCGCCTACAATGAGCAGTTCTTC
TRBJ2-1,few,-,TRBV7-9,CASSPARGSSYNEQFF,TGTGCCAGCAGCCCGGCTCGGGGTAGCTCCTACAATGAGCAGTTCTTC
TRBJ2-3,-,-,TRBV4-1,CASSQVGGAGSTDTQYF,TGCGCCAGCAGCCAAGTTGGGGGCGCAGGGAGCACAGATACGCAGTATTTT
TRBJ1-2,-,-,TRBV5-6,CASSLQGLRYGYTF,TGTGCCAGCAGCCTACAGGGACTACGCTATGGCTACACCTTC
TRBJ1-5,-,TRBD1,TRBV7-9,CASSLDRGNQPQHF,TGTGCCAGCAGCTTAGACAGGGGAAATCAGCCCCAGCATTTT
TRBJ1-2,-,TRBD1,TRBV6-5,CASRRDSDNYGYTF,TGTGCCAGCCGCCGGGACAGTGATAACTATGGCTACACCTTC
TRBJ2-5,-,-,TRBV5-1,CASSATTGGETQYF,TGCGCCAGCAGCGCAACGACAGGCGGGGAGACCCAGTACTTC
TRBJ1-5,few,-,TRBV18,CASSPEQISNQPQHF,TGTGCCAGCTCACCGGAACAGATTAGCAATCAGCCCCAGCATTTT
TRBJ2-1,-,-,TRBV30,CAWSRLTRRTNNEQFF,TGTGCCTGGAGTCGCCTTACTAGGAGAACCAATAATGAGCAGTTCTTC
TRBJ1-1,-,-,TRBV7-2,CASSLVVGGYTEAFF,TGTGCCAGCAGCTTAGTCGTTGGGGGCTACACTGAAGCTTTCTTT
TRBJ1-1,once,TRBD1,TRBV5-1,CASSLEFRDRAEAFF,TGCGCCAGCAGCTTGGAATTCCGGGACAGGGCCGAAGCTTTCTTT
TRBJ2-2,-,-,TRBV27,CASSRTSGIINTGELFF,TGTGCCAGCAGTCGAACTTCCGGGATAATAAACACCGGGGAGCTGTTTTTT
TRBJ2-3,-,-,TRBV27,CASSLSKTDTQYF,TGTGCCAGCAGTTTATCTAAAACAGATACGCAGTATTTT
TRBJ1-5,-,TRBD1,TRBV27,CASSSSRGDQPQHF,TGTGCCAGCAGCTCGAGCAGGGGGGATCAGCCCCAGCATTTT
TRBJ1-1,-,TRBD1,TRBV25-1,CASVKPGGWAEAFF,TGTGCCAGCGTAAAACCAGGGGGCTGGGCTGAAGCTTTCTTT
TRBJ2-5,-,TRBD1,TRBV5-1,CASKIGTAETQYF,TGCGCCAGCAAGATTGGGACAGCGGAGACCCAGTACTTC
TRBJ2-2,-,TRBD2,TRBV11-2,CASSLDGGDTGELFF,TGTGCCAGCAGCTTAGACGGGGGGGACACCGGGGAGCTGTTTTTT
TRBJ1-6,-,-,TRBV28,CASSPGTQGTSPLHF,TGTGCCAGCAGTCCGGGTACCCAGGGGACCTCACCCCTCCACTTT
TRBJ2-7,few,-,TRBV5-1,CASSVTSGVYEQYF,TGCGCCAGCAGCGTAACCTCCGGGGTCTACGAGCAGTACTTC
TRBJ1-5,-,-,TRBV10-3,CAISDGNQPQHF,TGTGCCATCAGTGACGGCAATCAGCCCCAGCATTTT
TRBJ1-2,-,TRBD1,TRBV25-1,CASSGDRAYGYTF,TGTGCCAGCAGTGGGGACAGGGCCTATGGCTACACCTTC
TRBJ1-5,few,TRBD1,TRBV19,CASSPRQGRQPQHF,TGTGCCAGTAGTCCCAGACAGGGGAGGCAGCCCCAGCATTTT
TRBJ2-1,-,-,TRBV14,CASSQDVGQSQFF,TGTGCCAGCAGCCAAGATGTTGGACAGTCCCAGTTCTTC
TRBJ2-5,once,-,TRBV11-2,CASSLRGETQYF,TGTGCCAGCAGCCTCCGGGGTGAGACCCAGTACTTC
TRBJ1-3,-,-,TRBV5-1,CASSTQGSGNTIYF,TGCGCCAGCAGCACACAGGGCTCTGGAAACACCATATATTTT
TRBJ2-5,-,TRBD1,TRBV4-3,CASSQDLGQGSYEETQYF,TGCGCCAGCAGCCAAGATCTCGGACAGGGAAGTTACGAAGAGACCCAGTACTTC
TRBJ1-3,-,-,TRBV5-6,CASSFRRDPPLIYF,TGTGCCAGCAGCTTCCGGCGGGACCCCCCTTTAATATATTTT
TRBJ2-7,-,-,TRBV12-5,CASGLGDVPYEQYF,TGTGCTAGTGGACTGGGAGACGTACCTTACGAGCAGTACTTC